These 18 T cell receptor beta chains share one sample of origin, sequenced in a study of T cells expressing NK-cell markers. With the 5' RACE reads reprocessed, TCRdb shows one record per CDR3 protein and no DNA. The table lists fewer than 300,000 distinct CDR3 sequences. The sample comprised blood T cells: a sorted CD56 or NKG2C T cell subset, CD4+ or CD8+ T cells, or bulk PBMC T cells (not recorded which). Receptors originate from a woman between 18 and 70 years old in good health.

The chain couples TRBV6-1 to TRBJ1-4; there is no DNA to check the TCRdb D call of TRBD1. Germline values: CDR1 MNHNS, CDR2 SASEGT. The CDR3 is made up of 14 amino acids. The CDR3: CASRFPGANEKLFF.

The rearrangement joins TRBV20-1 to TRBJ2-6; no DNA is available, so the TRBD1 call from TCRdb remains unchecked. Germline CDR1 is DFQATT and CDR2 is SNEGSKA (reference sequence). The CDR3 loop spans 16 amino acids. The CDR3 here is CSAPGQANSGANVLTF.

The V call is TRBV9, the J call TRBJ1-2; the TRBD1 assignment by TCRdb is unverifiable without DNA. Germline-derived CDR1 and CDR2 are SGDLS and YYNGEE. The CDR3 has 13 amino acids. Here the CDR3 reads CASSEQGYRGYTF.

The chain recombines TRBV6-6 with TRBJ2-5; TCRdb selects TRBD1, and the lack of DNA leaves this call unchecked. Per germline, CDR1 MNHNY and CDR2 SVGAGI (reference sequence). This CDR3 has 11 residues. CDR3 loop: CGSGVGETQYF.

The CDR3 region is CASSLEGISNQPQHF. The V and J genes are TRBV5-1 and TRBJ1-5. CDR1 is SGHRS, CDR2 YFSETQ, per germline. The CDR3 runs to 15 residues.

The V gene is TRBV12-3 or TRBV12-4, the J gene TRBJ1-3; there is no DNA to check the TCRdb D call of TRBD1. The CDR3 totals 15 residues. CDR3 sequence: CASSLATGAGNTIYF.

The gene calls are TRBV15 and TRBJ2-1; TCRdb names TRBD2, which stays unverified in the absence of DNA. Germline lookup yields CDR1 LNHNV and CDR2 YYDKDF (reference sequence). CDR3 size: 21 residues. This CDR3 reads CATSRDPVSYQTSPHYNEQFF.

The chain links TRBV20-1 to TRBJ1-2; TCRdb's D gene call, TRBD1, goes unchecked for lack of DNA. There are 14 residues in the CDR3. Germline CDR1 reads DFQATT; CDR2 reads SNEGSKA (reference sequence). CDR3 amino acids: CSARKTGGASGYTF.

The chain links TRBV18 to TRBJ2-5. Germline CDR1 and CDR2: KGHSH and LQKENI. This CDR3 has 15 residues. The CDR3: CASSPQGAAGETQYF. Drawing the rest from reference TRBV18 and TRBJ2-5, the complete variable domain is NAGVMQNPRHLVRRRGQEARLRCSPMKGHSHVYWYRQLPEEGLKFMVYLQKENIIDESGMPKERFSAEFPKEGPSILRIQQVVRGDSAAYFCASSPQGAAGETQYFGPGTRLLVL.

V usage is TRBV4-3 and J usage is TRBJ1-2. CDR1 and CDR2 from the germline V gene are LGHNA and YSLEER. The CDR3 loop spans 12 amino acids. Here the CDR3 reads CASSQDAYGYTF.

This chain joins TRBV20-1 and TRBJ2-3; TCRdb proposes TRBD2, but this gene call is untestable without DNA. CDR3 size: 16 residues. CDR1 and CDR2 from the germline V gene are DFQATT and SNEGSKA (reference sequence). The CDR3: CSAKGLAGDPTDTQYF.

The genes are TRBV5-1 and TRBJ2-1. Germline CDR1 and CDR2: SGHRS and YFSETQ. The CDR3 consists of 17 residues. The CDR3 sequence is CASSPRLSRSSYNEQFF.

The chain combines TRBV19 with TRBJ1-1; the D call from TCRdb, TRBD1, cannot be confirmed without DNA. This CDR3 has 14 residues. Germline V gene sequence: CDR1 LNHDA, CDR2 SQIVND (reference sequence). The chain's CDR3 is CASSIEAPNTEAFF.

The J gene is TRBJ2-5, the V gene TRBV28. CDR1 is MDHEN, CDR2 SYDVKM, per germline. The CDR3 runs 13 residues. The CDR3 spells CASSFGGKETQYF.

V and J are TRBV20-1 and TRBJ1-6. Per the germline V gene, CDR1 is DFQATT and CDR2 is SNEGSKA (reference sequence). The CDR3 is made up of 13 amino acids. This CDR3 is CSAREDSNSPLHF.

This chain connects TRBV11-2 to TRBJ2-3. The CDR3 is 16 residues long. CDR1 and CDR2 (germline): SGHAT, FQNNGV. CDR3 region: CASSSGLAGSTDTQYF.

The chain couples TRBV4-3 to TRBJ2-1; TCRdb calls TRBD2, which cannot be checked without DNA. This CDR3 region has 15 residues. Germline V gene sequence: CDR1 LGHNA, CDR2 YSLEER. The chain's CDR3 is CASSPGLAGVNEQFF.

The genes are TRBV29-1 and TRBJ2-3; checking the TCRdb D call of TRBD1 is not possible without DNA. Germline CDR1 reads SQVTM; CDR2 reads ANQGSEA. This CDR3 region has 13 residues. The CDR3 sequence is CSAGDRAKDTQYF.